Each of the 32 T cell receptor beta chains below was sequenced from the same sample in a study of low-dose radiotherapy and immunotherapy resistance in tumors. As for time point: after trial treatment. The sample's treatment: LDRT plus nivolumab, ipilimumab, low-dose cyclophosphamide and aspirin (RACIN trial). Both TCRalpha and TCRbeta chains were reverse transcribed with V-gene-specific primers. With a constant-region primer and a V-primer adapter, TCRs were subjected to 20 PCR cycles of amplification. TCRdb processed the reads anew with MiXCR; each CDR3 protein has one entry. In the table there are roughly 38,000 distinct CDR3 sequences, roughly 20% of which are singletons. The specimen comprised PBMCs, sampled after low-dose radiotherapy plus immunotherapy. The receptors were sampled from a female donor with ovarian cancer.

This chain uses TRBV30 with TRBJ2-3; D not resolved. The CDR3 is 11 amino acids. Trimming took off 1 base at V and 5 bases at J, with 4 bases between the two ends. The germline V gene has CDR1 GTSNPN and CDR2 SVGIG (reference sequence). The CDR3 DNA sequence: TGTGCCTGGAGTGGGGGAGATACGCAGTATTTT. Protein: CAWSGGDTQYF.

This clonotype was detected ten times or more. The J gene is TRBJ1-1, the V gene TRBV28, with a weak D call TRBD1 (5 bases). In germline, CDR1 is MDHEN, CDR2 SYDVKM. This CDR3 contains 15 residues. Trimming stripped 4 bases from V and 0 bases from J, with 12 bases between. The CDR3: CASSSIGAMNTEAFF. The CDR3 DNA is TGTGCCAGCAGTTCAATAGGGGCCATGAACACTGAAGCTTTCTTT.

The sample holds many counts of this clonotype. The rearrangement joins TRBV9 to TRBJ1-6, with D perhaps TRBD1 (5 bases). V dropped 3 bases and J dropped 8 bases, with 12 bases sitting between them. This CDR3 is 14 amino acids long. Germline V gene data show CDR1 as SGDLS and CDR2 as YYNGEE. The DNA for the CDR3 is TGTGCCAGCAGCGCGACAGTGGGGGATTCACCCCTCCACTTT. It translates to CASSATVGDSPLHF.

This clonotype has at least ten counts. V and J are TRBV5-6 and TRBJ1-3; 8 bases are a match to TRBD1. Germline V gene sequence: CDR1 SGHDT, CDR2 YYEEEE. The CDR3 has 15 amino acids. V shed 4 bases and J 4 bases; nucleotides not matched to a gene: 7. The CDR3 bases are TGTGCCAGCAGCCCCCGGACAGGGTGGGGAAACACCATATATTTT. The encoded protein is CASSPRTGWGNTIYF.

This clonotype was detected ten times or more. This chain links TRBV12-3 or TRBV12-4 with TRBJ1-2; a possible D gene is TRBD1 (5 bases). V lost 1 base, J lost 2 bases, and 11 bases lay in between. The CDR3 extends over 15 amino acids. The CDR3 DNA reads TGTGCCAGCAGTTTAGGGGGCCGGGGGAACTATGGCTACACCTTC. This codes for CASSLGGRGNYGYTF.

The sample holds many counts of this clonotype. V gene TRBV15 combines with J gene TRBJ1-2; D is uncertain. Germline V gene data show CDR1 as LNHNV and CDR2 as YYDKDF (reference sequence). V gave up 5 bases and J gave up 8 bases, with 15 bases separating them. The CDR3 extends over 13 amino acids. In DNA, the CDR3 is TGTGCCACCAGCCTAGGGCGAGGGTCAGGCTACACCTTC. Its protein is CATSLGRGSGYTF. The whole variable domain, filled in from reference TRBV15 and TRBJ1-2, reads DAMVIQNPRYQVTQFGKPVTLSCSQTLNHNVMYWYQQKSSQAPKLLFHYYDKDFNNEADTPDNFQSRRPNTSFCFLDIRSPGLGDTAMYLCATSLGRGSGYTFGSGTRLTVV.

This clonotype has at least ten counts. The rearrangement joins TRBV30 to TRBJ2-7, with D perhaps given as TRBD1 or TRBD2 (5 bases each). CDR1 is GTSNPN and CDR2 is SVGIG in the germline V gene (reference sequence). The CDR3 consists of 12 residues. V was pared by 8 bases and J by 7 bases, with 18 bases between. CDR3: CAIQRGTGEQYF. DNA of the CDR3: TGTGCCATTCAGAGGGGAACCGGGGAGCAGTACTTC.

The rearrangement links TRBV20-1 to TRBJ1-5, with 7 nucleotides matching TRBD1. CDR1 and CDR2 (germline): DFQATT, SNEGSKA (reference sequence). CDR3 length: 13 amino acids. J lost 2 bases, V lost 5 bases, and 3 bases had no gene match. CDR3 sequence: CSAGTAGNQPQHF. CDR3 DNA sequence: TGCAGTGCTGGGACAGCGGGCAATCAGCCCCAGCATTTT.

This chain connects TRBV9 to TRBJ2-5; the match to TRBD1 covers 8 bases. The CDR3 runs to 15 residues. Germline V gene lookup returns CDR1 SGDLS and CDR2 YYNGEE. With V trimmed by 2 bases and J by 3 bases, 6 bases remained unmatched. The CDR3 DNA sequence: TGTGCCAGCAGCGTTACCAGGGGGCGTGAAGAGACCCAGTACTTC. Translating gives CASSVTRGREETQYF.

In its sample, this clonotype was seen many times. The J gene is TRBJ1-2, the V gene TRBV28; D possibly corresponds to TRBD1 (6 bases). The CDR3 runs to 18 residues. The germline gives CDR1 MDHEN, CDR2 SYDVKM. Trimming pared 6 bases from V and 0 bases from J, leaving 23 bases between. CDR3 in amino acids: CASSEPGTGQTANYGYTF. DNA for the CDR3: TGTGCCAGCAGCGAACCGGGGACGGGACAAACAGCTAACTATGGCTACACCTTC.

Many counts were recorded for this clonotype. The CDR3 DNA sequence: TGCGCCAGCAGCGTCGTTGGGGGGCACACCTACGAGCAGTACTTC. This encodes CASSVVGGHTYEQYF. The rearrangement uses TRBV5-1 and TRBJ2-7, with D perhaps given as TRBD1 or TRBD2 (6 bases each). Trimming stripped 4 bases from V and 2 bases from J, with 16 bases between. The germline CDR1 and CDR2 sequences are SGHRS and YFSETQ. CDR3 size: 15 residues.

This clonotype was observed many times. The CDR3 nucleotides are TGTGCCAGTAGTATAGGAGGGCAGCGGGGCTCCTACGAGCAGTACTTC. Amino acids: CASSIGGQRGSYEQYF. This sequence joins TRBV19 and TRBJ2-7, with 7 bases fitting TRBD2. CDR1 LNHDA and CDR2 SQIVND come from the germline V gene (reference sequence). The CDR3 is 16 amino acids. The ends lost 1 base at V and 0 bases at J; junction bases unmatched: 6.

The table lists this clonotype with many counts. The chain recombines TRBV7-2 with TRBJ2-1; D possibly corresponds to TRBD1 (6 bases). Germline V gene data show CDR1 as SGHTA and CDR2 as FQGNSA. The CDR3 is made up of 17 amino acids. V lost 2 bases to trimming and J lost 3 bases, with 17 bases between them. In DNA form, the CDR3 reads TGTGCCAGCAGCTTATTTAGCCGGACAGTTAGCTACAATGAGCAGTTCTTC. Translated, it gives CASSLFSRTVSYNEQFF. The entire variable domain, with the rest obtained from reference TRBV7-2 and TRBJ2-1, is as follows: GAGVSQSPSNKVTEKGKDVELRCDPISGHTALYWYRQSLGQGLEFLIYFQGNSAPDKSGLPSDRFSAERTGGSVSTLTIQRTQQEDSAVYLCASSLFSRTVSYNEQFFGPGTRLTVL.

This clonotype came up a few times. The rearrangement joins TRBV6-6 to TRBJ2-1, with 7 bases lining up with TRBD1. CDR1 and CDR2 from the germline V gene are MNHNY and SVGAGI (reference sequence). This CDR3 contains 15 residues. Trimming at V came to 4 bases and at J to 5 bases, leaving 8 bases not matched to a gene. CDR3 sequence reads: CASSSPGQQNNEQFF. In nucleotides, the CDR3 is TGTGCCAGCAGTTCTCCGGGACAGCAGAACAATGAGCAGTTCTTC.

The CDR3 coding sequence is TGTGCCAGCAGCTTGGGAGTCGGGACAGGGGGACCCCTCCACTTT. Protein: CASSLGVGTGGPLHF. This chain uses TRBV5-6 with TRBJ1-6; 11 nucleotides agree with TRBD1. Germline assignment: CDR1 SGHDT and CDR2 YYEEEE. J was trimmed by 12 bases and V by 0 bases; bases with no gene match: 5. This CDR3 is 15 amino acids long.

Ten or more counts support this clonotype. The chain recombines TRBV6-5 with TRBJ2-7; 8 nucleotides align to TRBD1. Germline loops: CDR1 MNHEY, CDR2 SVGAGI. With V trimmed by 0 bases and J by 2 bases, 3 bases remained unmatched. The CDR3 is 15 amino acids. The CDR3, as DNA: TGTGCCAGCAGTTACTCGAGGGGACAGGCCTACGAGCAGTACTTC. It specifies CASSYSRGQAYEQYF.

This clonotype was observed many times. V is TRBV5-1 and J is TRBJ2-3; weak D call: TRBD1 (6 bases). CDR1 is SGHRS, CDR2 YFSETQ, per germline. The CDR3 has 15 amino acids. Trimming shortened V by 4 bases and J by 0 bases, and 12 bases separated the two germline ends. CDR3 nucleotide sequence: TGCGCCAGCAGCACCGGGACACTCAGCACAGATACGCAGTATTTT. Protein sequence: CASSTGTLSTDTQYF. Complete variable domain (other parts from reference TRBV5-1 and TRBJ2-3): KAGVTQTPRYLIKTRGQQVTLSCSPISGHRSVSWYQQTPGQGLQFLFEYFSETQRNKGNFPGRFSGRQFSNSRSEMNVSTLELGDSALYLCASSTGTLSTDTQYFGPGTRLTVL.

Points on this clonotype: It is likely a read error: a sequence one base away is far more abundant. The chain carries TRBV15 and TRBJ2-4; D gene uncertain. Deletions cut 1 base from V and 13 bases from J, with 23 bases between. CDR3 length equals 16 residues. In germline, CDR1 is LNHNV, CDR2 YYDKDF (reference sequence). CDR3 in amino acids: CATSRVRDLSYNEQYF. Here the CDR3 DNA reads TGTGCCACCAGCAGAGTTCGAGACCTTTCCTACAATGAGCAGTACTTC.

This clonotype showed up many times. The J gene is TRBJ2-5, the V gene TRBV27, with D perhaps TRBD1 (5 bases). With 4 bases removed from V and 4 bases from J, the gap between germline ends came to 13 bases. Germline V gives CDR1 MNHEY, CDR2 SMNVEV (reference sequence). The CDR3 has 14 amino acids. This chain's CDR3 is CASSWNGQGETQYF. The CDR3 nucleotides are TGTGCCAGCAGTTGGAATGGGCAGGGAGAGACCCAGTACTTC.

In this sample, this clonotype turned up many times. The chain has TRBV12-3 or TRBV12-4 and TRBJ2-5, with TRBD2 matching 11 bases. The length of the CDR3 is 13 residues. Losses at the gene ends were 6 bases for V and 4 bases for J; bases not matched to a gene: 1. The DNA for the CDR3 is TGTGCCAGCAGCCTAGCGGGAGGAGAGACCCAGTACTTC. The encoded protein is CASSLAGGETQYF.

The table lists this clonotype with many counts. In DNA, the CDR3 is TGTGCCATCAGTGAGTCGACGTCTAGCGGGGGAGATACGCAGTATTTT. Protein product: CAISESTSSGGDTQYF. The chain combines TRBV10-3 with TRBJ2-3; 10 bases are shared with TRBD2. This CDR3 region has 16 residues. Germline values: CDR1 ENHRY, CDR2 SYGVKD. The trim removed 0 bases at V and 5 bases at J, leaving 5 bases unmatched.

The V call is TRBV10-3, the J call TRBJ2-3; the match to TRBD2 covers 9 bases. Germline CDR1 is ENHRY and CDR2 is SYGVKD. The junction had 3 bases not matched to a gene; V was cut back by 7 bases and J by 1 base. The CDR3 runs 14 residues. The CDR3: CAITAGGGTDTQYF. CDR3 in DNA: TGTGCCATCACAGCGGGGGGTGGCACAGATACGCAGTATTTT.

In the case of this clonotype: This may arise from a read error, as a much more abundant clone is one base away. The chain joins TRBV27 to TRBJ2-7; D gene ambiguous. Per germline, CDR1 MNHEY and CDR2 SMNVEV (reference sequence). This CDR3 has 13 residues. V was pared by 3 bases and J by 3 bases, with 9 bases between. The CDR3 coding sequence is TGTGCCAGCAGTTTTTTGGTCCTCTACGAGCAGTACTTC. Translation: CASSFLVLYEQYF.

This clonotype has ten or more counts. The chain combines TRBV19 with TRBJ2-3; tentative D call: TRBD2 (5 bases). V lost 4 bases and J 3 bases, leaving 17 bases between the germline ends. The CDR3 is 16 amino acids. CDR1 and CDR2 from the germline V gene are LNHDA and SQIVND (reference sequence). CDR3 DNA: TGTGCCAGTAGTACCTCGGCAAGCCGGGGTACAGATACGCAGTATTTT. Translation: CASSTSASRGTDTQYF.

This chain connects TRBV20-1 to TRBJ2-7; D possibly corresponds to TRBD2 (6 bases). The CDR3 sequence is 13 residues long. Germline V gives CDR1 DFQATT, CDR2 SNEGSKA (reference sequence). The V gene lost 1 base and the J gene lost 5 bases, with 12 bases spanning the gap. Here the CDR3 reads CSARGEVANEQYF. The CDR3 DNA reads TGCAGTGCTAGAGGGGAGGTCGCCAACGAGCAGTACTTC.

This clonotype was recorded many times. The DNA for the CDR3 is TGTGCCAGTATGGGGGGCTCCTTGTTCGGAGTGGGCTACACCTTC. It codes for CASMGGSLFGVGYTF. The V and J genes are TRBV28 and TRBJ1-2; TRBD1 might be the D (6 bases). CDR3 length equals 15 residues. Trimming shortened V by 9 bases and J by 8 bases, and 25 bases separated the two germline ends. Per the germline V gene, CDR1 is MDHEN and CDR2 is SYDVKM.

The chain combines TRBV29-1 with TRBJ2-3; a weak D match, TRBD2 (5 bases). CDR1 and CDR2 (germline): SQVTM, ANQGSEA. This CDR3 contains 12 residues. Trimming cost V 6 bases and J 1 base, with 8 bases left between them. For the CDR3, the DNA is TGCAGCGTGGACTGGCGCACAGATACGCAGTATTTT. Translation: CSVDWRTDTQYF.

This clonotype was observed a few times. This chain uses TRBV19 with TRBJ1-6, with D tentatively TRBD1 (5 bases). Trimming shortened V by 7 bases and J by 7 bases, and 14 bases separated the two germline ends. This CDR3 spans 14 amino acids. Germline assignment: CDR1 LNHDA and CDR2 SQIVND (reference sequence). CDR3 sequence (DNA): TGTGCCAGTAACCCTCAGGGATCCAATTCACCCCTCCACTTT. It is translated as CASNPQGSNSPLHF.

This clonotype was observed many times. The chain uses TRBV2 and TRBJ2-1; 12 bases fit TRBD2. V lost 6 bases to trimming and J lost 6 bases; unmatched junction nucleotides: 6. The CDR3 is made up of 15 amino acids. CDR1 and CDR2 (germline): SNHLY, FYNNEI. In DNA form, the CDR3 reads TGTGCCAGCAGGGCCCTAGCGGGGGGGCGCAATGAGCAGTTCTTC. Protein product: CASRALAGGRNEQFF. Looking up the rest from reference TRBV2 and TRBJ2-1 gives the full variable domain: EPEVTQTPSHQVTQMGQEVILRCVPISNHLYFYWYRQILGQKVEFLVSFYNNEISEKSEIFDDQFSVERPDGSNFTLKIRSTKLEDSAMYFCASRALAGGRNEQFFGPGTRLTVL.

This CDR3 reads CASSVGTGENQPQHF. For the CDR3, the DNA is TGTGCCAGCAGCGTAGGAACAGGCGAAAATCAGCCCCAGCATTTT. V and J are TRBV9 and TRBJ1-5; D is possibly TRBD1 (5 bases). The V gene's germline CDR1 is SGDLS and CDR2 YYNGEE. The CDR3 length is 15 residues. The V and J ends lost 0 bases and 4 bases respectively, with 11 bases between them. Looking up the rest from reference TRBV9 and TRBJ1-5 gives the full variable domain: DSGVTQTPKHLITATGQRVTLRCSPRSGDLSVYWYQQSLDQGLQFLIQYYNGEERAKGNILERFSAQQFPDLHSELNLSSLELGDSALYFCASSVGTGENQPQHFGDGTRLSIL.

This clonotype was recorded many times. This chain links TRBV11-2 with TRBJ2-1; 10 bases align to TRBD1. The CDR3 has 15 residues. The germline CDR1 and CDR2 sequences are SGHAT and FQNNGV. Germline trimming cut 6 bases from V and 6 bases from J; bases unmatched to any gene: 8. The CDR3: CASSAGTGDVNEQFF. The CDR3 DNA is TGTGCCAGCAGTGCCGGGACAGGGGATGTCAATGAGCAGTTCTTC.

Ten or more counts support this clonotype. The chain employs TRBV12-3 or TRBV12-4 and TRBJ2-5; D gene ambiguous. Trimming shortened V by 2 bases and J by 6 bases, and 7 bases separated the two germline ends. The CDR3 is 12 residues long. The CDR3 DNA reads TGTGCCAGCAGTTTATCTATCCAGACCCAGTACTTC. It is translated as CASSLSIQTQYF.